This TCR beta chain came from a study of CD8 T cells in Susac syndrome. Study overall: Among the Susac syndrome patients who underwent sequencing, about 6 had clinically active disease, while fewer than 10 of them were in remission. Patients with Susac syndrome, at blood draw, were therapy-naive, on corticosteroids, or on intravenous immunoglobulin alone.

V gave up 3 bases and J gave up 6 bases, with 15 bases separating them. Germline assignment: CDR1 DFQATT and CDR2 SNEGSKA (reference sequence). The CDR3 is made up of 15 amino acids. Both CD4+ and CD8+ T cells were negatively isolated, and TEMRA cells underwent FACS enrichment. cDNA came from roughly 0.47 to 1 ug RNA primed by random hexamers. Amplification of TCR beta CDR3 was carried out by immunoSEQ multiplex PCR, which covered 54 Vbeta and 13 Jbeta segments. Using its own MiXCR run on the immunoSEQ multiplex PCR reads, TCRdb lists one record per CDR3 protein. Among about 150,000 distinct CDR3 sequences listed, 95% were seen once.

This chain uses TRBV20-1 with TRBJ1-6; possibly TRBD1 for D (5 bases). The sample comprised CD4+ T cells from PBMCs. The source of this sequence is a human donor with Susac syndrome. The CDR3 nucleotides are TGCAGTGCTAGCCGGGGGGAGTCGGCTAATTCACCCCTCCACTTT. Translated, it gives CSASRGESANSPLHF.